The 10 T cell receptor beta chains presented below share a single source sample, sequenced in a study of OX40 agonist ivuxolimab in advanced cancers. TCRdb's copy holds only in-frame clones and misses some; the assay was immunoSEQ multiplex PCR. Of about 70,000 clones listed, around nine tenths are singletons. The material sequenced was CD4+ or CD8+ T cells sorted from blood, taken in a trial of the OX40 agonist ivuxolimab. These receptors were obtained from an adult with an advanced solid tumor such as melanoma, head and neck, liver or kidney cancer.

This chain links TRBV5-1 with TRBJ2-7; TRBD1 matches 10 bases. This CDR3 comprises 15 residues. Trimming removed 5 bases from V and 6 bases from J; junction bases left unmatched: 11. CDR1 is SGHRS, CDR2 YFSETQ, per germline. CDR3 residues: CASRLRTGGGSEQYF. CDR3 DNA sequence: TGCGCCAGCAGGTTACGGACAGGGGGAGGTTCCGAGCAGTACTTC.

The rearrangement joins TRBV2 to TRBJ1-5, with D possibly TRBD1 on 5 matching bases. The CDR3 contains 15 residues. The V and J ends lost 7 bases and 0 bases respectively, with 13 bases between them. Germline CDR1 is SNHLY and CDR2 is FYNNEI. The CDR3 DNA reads TGTGCCAGCAAAGGACACCAACTTAGCAATCAGCCCCAGCATTTT. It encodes CASKGHQLSNQPQHF.

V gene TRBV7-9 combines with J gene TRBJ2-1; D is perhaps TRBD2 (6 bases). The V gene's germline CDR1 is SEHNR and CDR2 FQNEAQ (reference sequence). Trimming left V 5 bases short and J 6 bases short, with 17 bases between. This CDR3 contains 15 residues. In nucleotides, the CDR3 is TGTGCCAGCAGCCCTCTGGGACTTGCTCCCAATGAGCAGTTCTTC. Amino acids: CASSPLGLAPNEQFF.

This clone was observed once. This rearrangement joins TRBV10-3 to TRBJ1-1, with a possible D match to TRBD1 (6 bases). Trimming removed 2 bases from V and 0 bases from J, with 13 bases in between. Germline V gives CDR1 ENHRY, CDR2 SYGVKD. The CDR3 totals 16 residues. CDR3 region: CAISESGGGMNTEAFF. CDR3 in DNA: TGTGCCATCAGTGAGAGCGGGGGCGGGATGAACACTGAAGCTTTCTTT.

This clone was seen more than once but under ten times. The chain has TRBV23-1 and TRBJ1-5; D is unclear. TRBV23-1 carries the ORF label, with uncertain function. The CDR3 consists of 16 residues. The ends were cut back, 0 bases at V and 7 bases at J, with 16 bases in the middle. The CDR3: CASSQSNGSPRQPQHF. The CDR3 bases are TGCGCCAGCAGTCAATCTAACGGCAGCCCCCGGCAGCCCCAGCATTTT.

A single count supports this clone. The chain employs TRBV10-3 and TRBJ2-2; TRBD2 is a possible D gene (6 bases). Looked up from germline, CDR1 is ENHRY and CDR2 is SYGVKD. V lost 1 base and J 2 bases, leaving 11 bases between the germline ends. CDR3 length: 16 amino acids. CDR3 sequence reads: CAISELGGINTGELFF. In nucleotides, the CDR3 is TGTGCCATCAGTGAGTTGGGCGGGATAAACACCGGGGAGCTGTTTTTT.

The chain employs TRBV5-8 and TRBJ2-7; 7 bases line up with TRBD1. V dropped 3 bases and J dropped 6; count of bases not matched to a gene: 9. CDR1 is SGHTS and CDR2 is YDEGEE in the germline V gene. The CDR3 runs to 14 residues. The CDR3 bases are TGTGCCAGCAGCTACACAGGGGCCCGCCGCGAGCAGTACTTC. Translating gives CASSYTGARREQYF.

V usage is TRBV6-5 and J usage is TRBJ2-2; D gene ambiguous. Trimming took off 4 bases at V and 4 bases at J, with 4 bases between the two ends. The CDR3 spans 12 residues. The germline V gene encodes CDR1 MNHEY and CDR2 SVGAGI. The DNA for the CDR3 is TGTGCCAGCAGTTCCGGCACCGGGGAGCTGTTTTTT. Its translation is CASSSGTGELFF.

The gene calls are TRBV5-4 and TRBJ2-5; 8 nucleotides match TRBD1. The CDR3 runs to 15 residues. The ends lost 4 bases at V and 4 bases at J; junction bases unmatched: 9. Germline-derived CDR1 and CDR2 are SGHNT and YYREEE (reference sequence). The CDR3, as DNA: TGTGCCAGCAGCCCAGGGGGCGTAGGAAGAGAGACCCAGTACTTC. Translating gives CASSPGGVGRETQYF. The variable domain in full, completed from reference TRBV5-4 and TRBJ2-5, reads ETGVTQSPTHLIKTRGQQVTLRCSSQSGHNTVSWYQQALGQGPQFIFQYYREEENGRGNFPPRFSGLQFPNYSSELNVNALELDDSALYLCASSPGGVGRETQYFGPGTRLLVL.

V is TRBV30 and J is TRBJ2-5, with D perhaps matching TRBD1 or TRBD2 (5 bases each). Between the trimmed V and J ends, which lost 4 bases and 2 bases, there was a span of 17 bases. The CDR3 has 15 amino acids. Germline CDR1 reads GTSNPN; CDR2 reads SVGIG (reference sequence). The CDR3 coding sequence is TGTGCCTGGACCATCAACGAGGGACCTCAAGAGACCCAGTACTTC. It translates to CAWTINEGPQETQYF.